The present TCR beta chain was sequenced within a study of regulatory T cells in long-lasting Graves disease. For TCR beta, libraries came from iRepertoire HTBI primers and Arm-PCR of CDR3 regions. TCRdb analysed the multiplex PCR reads with MiXCR anew, one entry per CDR3 protein. The sample holds around 400,000 distinct CDR3 sequences; about 10% are singletons and the top ten take approximately 17%. V was pared by 5 bases and J by 4 bases, with 10 bases of the junction left unmatched. Germline V CDR1 and CDR2: SGHKS, YYEKEE (reference sequence). The CDR3 is made up of 15 amino acids. The time point is: newly diagnosed GD, antithyroid drugs for less than 3 months. Following extraction of RNA from PBMCs, that RNA was used to make the TCR library. This same sample was also part of a study on T cells in Graves' hyperthyroidism and ophthalmopathy.

Sample: peripheral blood mononuclear cells (PBMCs), taken at new diagnosis, from a patient treated with antithyroid drugs. This rearrangement joins TRBV5-5 to TRBJ1-1, with 8 bases that match TRBD1. This clonotype was obtained from a woman aged 18-30 years with Graves disease. The CDR3 DNA is TGTGCCAGCAGTCCTCTGCAGGGGGCCCTCACTGAAGCTTTCTTT. Translated, it gives CASSPLQGALTEAFF.